One sample yielded the 21 T cell receptor beta chains listed below, sequenced in a study of OX40 agonist ivuxolimab in advanced cancers. Sequencing was performed with immunoSEQ multiplex PCR; in TCRdb, only in-frame clones are kept and a portion is missing. The table lists fewer than 80,000 clones, over 80% of them singletons. The specimen comprised CD4+ or CD8+ T cells sorted from blood, sampled in a trial of the OX40 agonist ivuxolimab. These receptors all stem from an adult with an advanced solid tumor such as melanoma, head and neck, liver or kidney cancer.

The chain has TRBV19 and TRBJ2-5, with D unclear. V lost 2 bases, J lost 5 bases, and 15 bases lay in between. The CDR3 covers 15 residues. The germline V gene encodes CDR1 LNHDA and CDR2 SQIVND (reference sequence). DNA of the CDR3: TGTGCCAGTAGTATAATCAGGAGCGTGAGGGAGACCCAGTACTTC. Translated: CASSIIRSVRETQYF.

This clone was counted a single time. The chain carries TRBV6-1 and TRBJ2-5; D may be TRBD1 or TRBD2 (5 bases each). Between the trimmed V and J ends, which lost 4 bases and 5 bases, there was a span of 20 bases. Germline V lookup: CDR1 MNHNS, CDR2 SASEGT. CDR3 length equals 16 residues. The CDR3 nucleotides read TGTGCCAGCAGTGCCTCCGGGACGGGAATTTTGGAGACCCAGTACTTC. Amino acids: CASSASGTGILETQYF.

In its sample, this clone was seen a few times. The J gene is TRBJ1-3, the V gene TRBV28; D gene uncertain. The CDR3 has 13 amino acids. Germline CDR1 reads MDHEN; CDR2 reads SYDVKM. V was shortened by 4 bases and J by 1 base, with 5 bases between the two germline ends. The DNA of the CDR3 is TGTGCCAGCAGTTCCCCTTCTGGAAACACCATATATTTT. This sequence encodes CASSSPSGNTIYF.

The chain joins TRBV5-4 to TRBJ1-1; 7 positions agree with TRBD1. Germline trimming cut 2 bases from V and 5 bases from J; bases unmatched to any gene: 9. From germline, CDR1 is SGHNT and CDR2 YYREEE (reference sequence). This CDR3 is built from 15 residues. In DNA, the CDR3 is TGTGCCAGCAGCTTCTCAACAGGGGTTGTTACTGAAGCTTTCTTT. Its translation: CASSFSTGVVTEAFF.

The rearrangement joins TRBV5-1 to TRBJ2-3; TRBD2 agrees at 13 bases. J gave up 2 bases and V 4 bases, and 7 bases lay outside the gene matches. Germline CDR1 is SGHRS and CDR2 is YFSETQ. The CDR3 is 17 amino acids. CDR3 sequence reads: CASSVGTSGVSTDTQYF. Written as DNA, the CDR3 is TGCGCCAGCAGCGTGGGGACTAGCGGGGTCTCCACAGATACGCAGTATTTT.

V and J are TRBV4-2 and TRBJ1-2; D perhaps matches TRBD1 (5 bases). Looked up from germline, CDR1 is LGHNA and CDR2 is YNFKEQ. This CDR3 region has 14 residues. V was cut by 0 bases and J by 14 bases, with 19 bases left in between. The chain's CDR3 is CASSQDRAGRAETF. The CDR3 DNA sequence: TGTGCCAGCAGCCAAGATCGGGCGGGCAGGGCGGAGACCTTC.

This chain links TRBV6-5 with TRBJ2-3; tentatively, D is TRBD2 (5 bases). Germline V gene data show CDR1 as MNHEY and CDR2 as SVGAGI. The CDR3 contains 14 residues. V dropped 8 bases and J dropped 0 bases, with 12 bases sitting between them. CDR3 sequence (DNA): TGTGCCAGCGGAATCCGGGGTAGCACAGATACGCAGTATTTT. Protein: CASGIRGSTDTQYF.

The sample holds one count of this clone. The chain uses TRBV4-2 and TRBJ1-6, with D tentatively TRBD1 (6 bases). Trimming removed 2 bases at V and 8 bases at J, with 13 bases between. CDR3 size: 15 residues. Germline V gene sequence: CDR1 LGHNA, CDR2 YNFKEQ. The CDR3, as DNA: TGTGCCAGCAGCCAATTTCTTAGGGGGGATTCACCCCTCCACTTT. Protein sequence: CASSQFLRGDSPLHF.

As regards this clone: One end of the junction is discordant with germline, which a read error may explain. This rearrangement joins TRBV5-1 to TRBJ1-1, with D maybe TRBD1 (5 bases). The CDR3 sequence is 14 residues long. Germline V gene sequence: CDR1 SGHRS, CDR2 YFSETQ. CDR3 nucleotides: TGTGCCAGCTTTGGACCCTTTGGGGGAACTGAAGCTTTCTTT. Translation gives CASFGPFGGTEAFF.

This clone was observed a single time. The chain combines TRBV4-2 with TRBJ1-1; possible D gene TRBD1, 6 bases. Trimming cost V 0 bases and J 11 bases, with 19 bases left between them. CDR1 is LGHNA and CDR2 is YNFKEQ in the germline V gene. The CDR3 spans 15 residues. CDR3 sequence (DNA): TGTGCCAGCAGCCAAGACTCTTCCGGGGGGCTTGCGGCTTTCTTT. It yields the protein CASSQDSSGGLAAFF.

This clone was seen more than once but under ten times. V and J are TRBV7-8 and TRBJ2-7; D perhaps matches TRBD2 (5 bases). Germline V CDR1 and CDR2: SGHVS, FQNEAQ. V lost 5 bases and J lost 0, with 23 bases in between. This CDR3 comprises 18 residues. CDR3 region: CASSPHRGMASSSYEQYF. In DNA form, the CDR3 reads TGTGCCAGCAGCCCTCACCGGGGTATGGCTTCGAGCTCCTACGAGCAGTACTTC.

The chain links TRBV12-2 to TRBJ2-7; the DNA was not compared with TRBD1, the D call given in the table. TRBV12-2 corresponds to a pseudogene. This CDR3 is built from 16 residues. CDR3 coding DNA: TGTGCAAGTCGCTTAGTGTGGCCTTCCTGGCCCTCCGAGCAGTACTTC. Residues: CASRLVWPSWPSEQYF.

CDR3 nucleotide sequence: TGCGCCAGCAGCCAAGAAGGAGGGCCTCTATATGGCTACACCTTC. Its protein product is CASSQEGGPLYGYTF. The chain employs TRBV4-3 and TRBJ1-2; D is undetermined. With 0 bases removed from V and 5 bases from J, the gap between germline ends came to 13 bases. The length of the CDR3 is 15 residues. Looked up from germline, CDR1 is LGHNA and CDR2 is YSLEER.

The chain joins TRBV9 to TRBJ1-2; 7 bases match TRBD1. Germline V gene data show CDR1 as SGDLS and CDR2 as YYNGEE. The CDR3 has 15 amino acids. V lost 2 bases, J lost 8 bases, and 12 bases stayed unmatched. CDR3 in DNA: TGTGCCAGCAGCGTGGGGACAGAGCGATTTCGCGGCTACACCTTC. This translates into CASSVGTERFRGYTF. Based on the CDR3 plus reference TRBV9 and TRBJ1-2, the full variable domain is DSGVTQTPKHLITATGQRVTLRCSPRSGDLSVYWYQQSLDQGLQFLIQYYNGEERAKGNILERFSAQQFPDLHSELNLSSLELGDSALYFCASSVGTERFRGYTFGSGTRLTVV.

The chain carries TRBV18 and TRBJ1-1, with TRBD1 as a possible D gene (5 bases). The CDR3 length is 16 residues. Per the germline V gene, CDR1 is KGHSH and CDR2 is LQKENI. Trimming pared 2 bases from V and 4 bases from J, leaving 17 bases between. CDR3 nucleotides: TGTGCCAGCTCACCAAATCAGGGTAACGTATTCACTGAAGCTTTCTTT. Amino acid sequence: CASSPNQGNVFTEAFF.

The chain combines TRBV29-1 with TRBJ1-1; 8 nucleotides align to TRBD1. The CDR3 covers 13 residues. The V and J ends lost 5 bases and 3 bases, in that order; junction bases with no gene match: 5. Germline values: CDR1 SQVTM, CDR2 ANQGSEA. Here the CDR3 reads CSVQGQGDTEAFF. CDR3 nucleotide sequence: TGCAGCGTTCAAGGACAGGGAGACACTGAAGCTTTCTTT.

The V gene is TRBV11-2, the J gene TRBJ2-2; D may be TRBD1 or TRBD2 (7 bases each). CDR3 size: 16 residues. V was pared by 5 bases and J by 2 bases, with 15 bases between. Germline lookup yields CDR1 SGHAT and CDR2 FQNNGV. CDR3 loop: CASSPQGGQNTGELFF. In DNA, the CDR3 is TGTGCCAGCAGCCCGCAGGGGGGGCAAAACACCGGGGAGCTGTTTTTT.

The CDR3 reads CSVEGQGGVGELFF. The DNA for the CDR3 is TGCAGCGTTGAGGGTCAGGGTGGTGTAGGGGAGCTGTTTTTT. The V gene is TRBV29-1, the J gene TRBJ2-2; tentative D call: TRBD1 (5 bases). CDR1 SQVTM and CDR2 ANQGSEA come from the germline V gene. CDR3 length: 14 residues. Trimming cost V 3 bases and J 8 bases, with 16 bases left between them.

This chain connects TRBV11-1 to TRBJ2-7, with D perhaps given as TRBD1 or TRBD2 (6 bases each). Trimming left V 5 bases short and J 4 bases short, with 15 bases between. Per germline, CDR1 SGHAT and CDR2 FQDESV (reference sequence). The CDR3 runs to 14 residues. The CDR3 spells CASSPGAPLYEQYF. CDR3 DNA: TGTGCCAGCAGCCCGGGGGCCCCCCTTTACGAGCAGTACTTC.

The chain combines TRBV11-2 with TRBJ2-1, with 7 bases matching TRBD2. This CDR3 is built from 17 residues. Per germline, CDR1 SGHAT and CDR2 FQNNGV. Trimming cost V 5 bases and J 7 bases; bases outside gene matches: 17. This chain's CDR3 is CASSPAFTSVRVNEQFF. In DNA form, the CDR3 reads TGTGCCAGCAGCCCGGCCTTCACTAGCGTCCGAGTAAATGAGCAGTTCTTC.

Here the CDR3 reads CASSDRTGEPETQYF. CDR3 DNA sequence: TGTGCCAGCAGCGACCGGACAGGGGAACCAGAGACCCAGTACTTC. V usage is TRBV7-2 and J usage is TRBJ2-5; 9 nucleotides align to TRBD1. The J segment lost 4 bases and the V segment lost 5 bases, leaving 8 bases of the junction unmatched. Germline CDR1 is SGHTA and CDR2 is FQGNSA. The CDR3 runs 15 residues.